The present T cell receptor (beta chain) was sequenced within a study of PD-1 blockade in classical Hodgkin lymphoma (dated by TCRdb to 2018 to 2021). General notes on the study: Nivolumab dosing was 3 mg/kg intravenously every 2 weeks, continuing until either disease progression or unacceptable toxicity. The study used TCR beta sequencing and CyTOF to define a peripheral blood immune signature of response to PD-1 blockade in classical Hodgkin lymphoma.

In the case of this clone: This receptor's antigen is unknown. Nothing much larger sits one base from this clone, and base qualities are not available.

The Qiagen DNeasy kit was used to extract genomic DNA from unsorted PBMCs and from the negatively selected CD4+ and CD8+ fractions. TCR beta CDR3 regions were subjected to amplification by immunoSEQ multiplex PCR with primers that anneal to V and J segments. A synthetic immune receptor repertoire was used to minimize amplification bias, and any remaining bias was removed computationally after sequencing. The original pipeline was this. Repertoire diversity was quantified as the Shannon entropy index using custom Python scripts. Unsorted, CD4+ and CD8+ repertoires were analyzed separately, except for combined analyses in which CD4+ and CD8+ sequences were merged in silico. Clonal expansion was defined as a frequency increase of at least 2-fold after treatment compared with C1D1, and clones undetected at baseline were assigned a pseudocount of 0.5. Clones with 0 or 1 copy at C1D1 were classified as singleton clones, and clones with 2 or more copies were classified as non-singleton clones. Clones expanded in unsorted samples were assigned a CD4+, CD8+ or unknown annotation through matching of protein sequences in sorted samples from the same patient. Wilcoxon tests on paired samples were used to test changes in diversity from C1D1 to C4D1. Held by TCRdb, this immuneACCESS table contains in-frame sequences only and omits some clones. Under half of the omission traces to an unresolved V gene where checked; the cause of the rest is unknown. V and J calls and clone size come straight from that table; D and trimming were deduced from the DNA. The sample data list roughly 21,000 clones, and approximately 85% of these were observed just once. The top ten clonotypes cover roughly 15% of the sample.

Study-level results and caveats: Among trial patients, those achieving complete response had baseline diversity similar to that of newly diagnosed patients, while diversity was significantly lower in partial responders and progressors. Lower diversity was seen in patients whose nivolumab began less than 1 year after ASCT, and these patients were left out of later analyses so that immune reconstitution would not confound the results. By C4D1, a significant rise was seen in CD4+ TCR diversity but not in CD8+ TCR diversity (p=0.0027 vs p=0.16), and the rise was most apparent among complete responders (p=0.02). Only a single clinical trial cohort was studied, and what caused the repertoire differences, possibly disease activity or prior therapy, remained undefined. Baseline TCR diversity was reported to be lower in newly diagnosed patients than in healthy donors, and even lower in relapsed/refractory patients.

This specimen's time point label, per the study, means: cycle 4 day 1 (C4D1), after about 6 weeks of nivolumab. All trial patients had relapsed after autologous stem cell transplantation, with cohorts A, B and C differing in prior brentuximab vedotin exposure. A total of fewer than 65 patients with relapsed/refractory classical Hodgkin lymphoma made up the trial cohort, and each patient's best overall response was complete response, partial response or progressive disease. In the multi-cohort phase II CheckMate 205 trial, trial patients received single-agent nivolumab. An independent review committee assessed best overall response by applying the 2007 International Working Group response criteria. Trial PBMCs were obtained immediately prior to nivolumab initiation (C1D1) and on therapy at cycle 2 day 1 and cycle 4 day 1. Peripheral blood was collected in 8 mL Vacutainer Cell Preparation Tubes, from which PBMCs were isolated by centrifugation and then cryopreserved.

Per the germline V gene (reference sequence), MNHNY is the CDR1 and SVGAGI is the CDR2. Its CDR3 holds 16 amino acids, cysteine through phenylalanine. Here the CDR3 DNA is all that survives: 48 bases in frame from base 1. The junction shows trimming of 0 bases on V and 7 bases on J, plus 16 bases between the germline ends. The sample consisted of peripheral blood mononuclear cells (PBMCs), taken before the fourth cycle of nivolumab. The rearranged segments are TRBV6-6 and TRBJ2-1; the D gene is unclear. The sequence derives from a human donor with classical Hodgkin lymphoma. The encoded CDR3 is CASSYSRPPGGNEQFF. The sequenced DNA: TGTGCCAGCAGTTACTCGAGGCCCCCAGGTGGGAATGAGCAGTTCTTC.